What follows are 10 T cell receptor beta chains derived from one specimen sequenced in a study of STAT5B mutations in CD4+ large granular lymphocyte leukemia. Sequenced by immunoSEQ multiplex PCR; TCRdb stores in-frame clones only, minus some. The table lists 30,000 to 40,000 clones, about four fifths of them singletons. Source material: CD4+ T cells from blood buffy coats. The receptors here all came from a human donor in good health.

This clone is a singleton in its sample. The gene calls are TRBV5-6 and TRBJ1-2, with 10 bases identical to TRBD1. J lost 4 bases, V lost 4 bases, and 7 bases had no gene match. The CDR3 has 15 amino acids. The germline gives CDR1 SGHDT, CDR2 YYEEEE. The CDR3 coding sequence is TGTGCCAGCAGCCCGACAGGGGGCTTGAGCTATGGCTACACCTTC. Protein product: CASSPTGGLSYGYTF.

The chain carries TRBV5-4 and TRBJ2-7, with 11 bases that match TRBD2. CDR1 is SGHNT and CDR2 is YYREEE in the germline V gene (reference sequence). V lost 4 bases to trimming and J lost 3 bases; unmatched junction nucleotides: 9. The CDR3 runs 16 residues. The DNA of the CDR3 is TGTGCCAGCAGCCCAGCCTTACTAGCGGGAGTCTACGAGCAGTACTTC. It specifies CASSPALLAGVYEQYF.

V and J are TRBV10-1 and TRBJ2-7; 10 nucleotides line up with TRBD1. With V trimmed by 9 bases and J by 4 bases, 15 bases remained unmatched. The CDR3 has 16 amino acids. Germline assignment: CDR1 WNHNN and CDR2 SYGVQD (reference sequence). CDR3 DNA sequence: TGCGCCAGGTCAAGACAGGGGGCCCTAAGTTTTTACGAGCAGTACTTC. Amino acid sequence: CARSRQGALSFYEQYF.

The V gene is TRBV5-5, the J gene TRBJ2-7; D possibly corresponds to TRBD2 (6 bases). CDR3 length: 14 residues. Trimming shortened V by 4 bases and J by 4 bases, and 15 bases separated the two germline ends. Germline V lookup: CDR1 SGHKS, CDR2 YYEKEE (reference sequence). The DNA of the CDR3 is TGTGCCAGCAGCCCCTCCACAGGAGGGTACGAGCAGTACTTC. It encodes CASSPSTGGYEQYF. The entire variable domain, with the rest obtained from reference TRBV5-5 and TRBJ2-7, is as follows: DAGVTQSPTHLIKTRGQQVTLRCSPISGHKSVSWYQQVLGQGPQFIFQYYEKEERGRGNFPDRFSARQFPNYSSELNVNALLLGDSALYLCASSPSTGGYEQYFGPGTRLTVT.

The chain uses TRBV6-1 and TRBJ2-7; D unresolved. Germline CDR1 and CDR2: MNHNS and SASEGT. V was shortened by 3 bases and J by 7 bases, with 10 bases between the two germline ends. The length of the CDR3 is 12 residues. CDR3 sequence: CASSDGFREQYF. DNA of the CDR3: TGTGCCAGCAGTGACGGGTTTAGGGAGCAGTACTTC.

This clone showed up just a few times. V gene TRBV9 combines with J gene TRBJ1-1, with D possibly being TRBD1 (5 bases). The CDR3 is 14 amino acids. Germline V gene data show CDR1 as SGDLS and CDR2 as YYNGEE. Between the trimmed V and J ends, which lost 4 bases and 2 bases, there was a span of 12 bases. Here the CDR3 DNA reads TGTGCCAGCAGCCTACTCGGGGGAAACACTGAAGCTTTCTTT. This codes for CASSLLGGNTEAFF.

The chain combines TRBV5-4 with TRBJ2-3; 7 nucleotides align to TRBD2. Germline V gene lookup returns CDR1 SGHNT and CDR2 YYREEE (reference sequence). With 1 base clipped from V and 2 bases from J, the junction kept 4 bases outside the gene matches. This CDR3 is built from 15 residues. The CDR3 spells CASSLSLAATDTQYF. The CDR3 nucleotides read TGTGCCAGCAGCTTGAGTCTAGCGGCCACAGATACGCAGTATTTT.

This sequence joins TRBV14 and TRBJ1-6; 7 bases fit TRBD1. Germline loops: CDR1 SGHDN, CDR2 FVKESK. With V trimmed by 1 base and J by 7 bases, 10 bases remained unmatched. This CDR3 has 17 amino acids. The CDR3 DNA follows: TGTGCCAGCAGCCAAGCCTCCGAACAGGGGTACAATTCACCCCTCCACTTT. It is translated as CASSQASEQGYNSPLHF. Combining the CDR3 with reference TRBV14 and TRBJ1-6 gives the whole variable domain EAGVTQFPSHSVIEKGQTVTLRCDPISGHDNLYWYRRVMGKEIKFLLHFVKESKQDESGMPNNRFLAERTGGTYSTLKVQPAELEDSGVYFCASSQASEQGYNSPLHFGNGTRLTVT.

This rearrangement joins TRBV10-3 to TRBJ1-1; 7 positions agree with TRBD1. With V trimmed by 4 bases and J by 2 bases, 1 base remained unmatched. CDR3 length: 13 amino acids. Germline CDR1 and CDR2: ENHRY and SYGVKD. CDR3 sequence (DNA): TGTGCCATCAGTGCAGGGGGTAACACTGAAGCTTTCTTT. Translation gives CAISAGGNTEAFF.

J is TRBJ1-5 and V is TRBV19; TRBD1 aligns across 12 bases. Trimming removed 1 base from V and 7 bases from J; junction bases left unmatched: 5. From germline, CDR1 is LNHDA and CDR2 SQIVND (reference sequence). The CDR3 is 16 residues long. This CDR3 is CASSIGAGTGGQPQHF. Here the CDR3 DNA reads TGTGCCAGTAGTATAGGGGCCGGGACAGGGGGCCAGCCCCAGCATTTT.